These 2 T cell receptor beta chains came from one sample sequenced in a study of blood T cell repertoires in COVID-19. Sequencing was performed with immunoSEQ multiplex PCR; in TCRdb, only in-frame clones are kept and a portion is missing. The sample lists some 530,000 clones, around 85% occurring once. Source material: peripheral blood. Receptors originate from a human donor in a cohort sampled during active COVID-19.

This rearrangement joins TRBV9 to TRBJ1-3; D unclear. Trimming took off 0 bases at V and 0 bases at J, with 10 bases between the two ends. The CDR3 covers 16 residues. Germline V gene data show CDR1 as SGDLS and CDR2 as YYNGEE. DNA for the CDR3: TGTGCCAGCAGCGTAGGCTGGAGAAGCTCTGGAAACACCATATATTTT. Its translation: CASSVGWRSSGNTIYF.

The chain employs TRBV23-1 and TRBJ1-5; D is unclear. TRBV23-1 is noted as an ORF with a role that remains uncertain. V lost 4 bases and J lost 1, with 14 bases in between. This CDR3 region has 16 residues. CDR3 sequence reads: CASSLEGSTSNQPQHF. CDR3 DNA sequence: TGCGCCAGCAGTCTTGAGGGTAGTACGAGCAATCAGCCCCAGCATTTT.